This T cell receptor (beta chain) was recorded in a study of tumor-infiltrating lymphocytes in primary liver carcinoma. Study-wide background: The tumors ranged from about 4.2 to 10 cm across and fell within stage T1-T3 N0M0.

TCR beta cDNA was prepared out of around 460 ng total RNA by means of a constant-region primer. Amplification in three nested multiplex PCR rounds with slightly modified ARM-PCR gave rise to TCR beta libraries. For roughly 10 cycles apiece, the opening two PCR rounds ran with TRBV1-TRBV30 forward primers and a C-beta reverse primer. TCRdb ran MiXCR on the multiplex PCR reads and lists one entry per CDR3 protein. The sample lists about 120,000 distinct CDR3 sequences; under 70% were seen once. Co-extraction of RNA and DNA was performed on 20-30 mg of unsorted bulk tissue. The CDR3 has 14 residues. Germline CDR1 KGHSH, CDR2 LQKENI. A note on this clonotype: One end of the junction varies from germline; a read error may be responsible.

Sequencing was done on a sample of tumor-adjacent normal liver tissue. V and J are TRBV18 and TRBJ1-1; maybe TRBD1 (6 bases). The sequence came from a woman aged 55-69 years with primary liver carcinoma and hepatitis B virus infection. CDR3 nucleotide sequence: TGTGCCAGGTCACCAGGGGTGGGTAACACTGAAGCTTTCTTT. It specifies CARSPGVGNTEAFF.